The next 18 T cell receptor beta chains were all read from a single sample in a study of CD8+CD57+ T cells in acquired aplastic anemia. The template for TCR beta VDJ and CDR3 sequence profiling was genomic DNA. TCRdb passed the reads through MiXCR, listing each CDR3 protein once. Here the sample spans 130,000 or so distinct CDR3 sequences, less than 50% being singletons. Patients picked for sequencing had shown CD8+CD57+ cell expansion detected by flow cytometry. The sequenced sample consisted of sorted CD4+, CD8+, or CD8+CD57+ T cells (not recorded which) from PBMCs. These receptors all stem from a human donor with aplastic anemia.

This clonotype was detected only a few times. The V gene is TRBV5-6, the J gene TRBJ2-1, with D maybe TRBD1 (6 bases). CDR1 is SGHDT, CDR2 YYEEEE, per germline. CDR3 length: 17 amino acids. With 6 bases removed from V and 5 bases from J, the gap between germline ends came to 24 bases. This CDR3 reads CASNRVRGPITNNEQFF. CDR3 nucleotide sequence: TGTGCCAGCAACCGAGTCAGGGGACCCATTACAAACAATGAGCAGTTCTTC.

This clonotype was observed many times. This rearrangement joins TRBV19 to TRBJ1-6, with D maybe TRBD1 (6 bases). The germline V gene has CDR1 LNHDA and CDR2 SQIVND (reference sequence). The length of the CDR3 is 14 residues. V gave up 3 bases and J gave up 11 bases, with 14 bases separating them. CDR3 sequence (DNA): TGTGCCAGTAGTATTGGTCAGGGGACGGCACCCCTCCACTTT. Its protein product is CASSIGQGTAPLHF. The full variable domain, with the rest looked up from reference TRBV19 and TRBJ1-6, is DGGITQSPKYLFRKEGQNVTLSCEQNLNHDAMYWYRQDPGQGLRLIYYSQIVNDFQKGDIAEGYSVSREKKESFPLTVTSAQKNPTAFYLCASSIGQGTAPLHFGNGTRLTVT.

The chain uses TRBV2 and TRBJ2-3, with TRBD2 identical over 9 bases. The CDR3 totals 16 residues. CDR1 SNHLY and CDR2 FYNNEI come from the germline V gene. The J segment lost 1 base and the V segment lost 5 bases, leaving 7 bases of the junction unmatched. CDR3 sequence (DNA): TGTGCCAGCAGTCCGATGACTAGCGGTGGCACAGATACGCAGTATTTT. Translating it yields CASSPMTSGGTDTQYF.

V usage is TRBV19 and J usage is TRBJ2-7, with D unclear. Germline V gene sequence: CDR1 LNHDA, CDR2 SQIVND (reference sequence). V was trimmed by 1 base and J by 7 bases, leaving 8 bases between them. This CDR3 comprises 12 residues. CDR3 nucleotide sequence: TGTGCCAGTAGTATAGTAGGGTTTGAGCAGTACTTC. Translation: CASSIVGFEQYF.

This clonotype turned up a few times. The chain joins TRBV6-1 to TRBJ1-1, with D possibly being TRBD1 (5 bases). The germline V and J ends were trimmed by 6 bases and 2 bases, with 16 bases remaining between them. Germline CDR1 reads MNHNS; CDR2 reads SASEGT. There are 15 residues in the CDR3. CDR3 loop: CASSPSHGGNTEAFF. CDR3 DNA: TGTGCCAGCAGCCCTAGTCACGGGGGAAACACTGAAGCTTTCTTT.

In this sample, this clonotype turned up many times. The V call is TRBV4-2, the J call TRBJ2-3, with D uncertain. V was pared by 4 bases and J by 0 bases, with 17 bases between. There are 17 residues in the CDR3. Germline CDR1 is LGHNA and CDR2 is YNFKEQ. CDR3 loop: CASSRGKRRVSTDTQYF. As DNA, the CDR3 is TGTGCCAGCAGCCGAGGCAAGAGGCGAGTTAGCACAGATACGCAGTATTTT.

This chain uses TRBV25-1 with TRBJ1-2; no clear D gene. Germline assignment: CDR1 MGHDK and CDR2 SYGVNS. V lost 3 bases and J 3 bases, leaving 8 bases between the germline ends. This CDR3 has 13 residues. DNA for the CDR3: TGTGCCAGCAGTGAGAGGAGTTACTATGGCTACACCTTC. Encoded protein: CASSERSYYGYTF.

CDR3 residues: CATRLGGAVYNSPLHF. CDR3 bases: TGTGCCACCAGATTAGGGGGAGCTGTATATAATTCACCCCTCCACTTT. This sequence joins TRBV27 and TRBJ1-6, with a weak D call TRBD1 (6 bases). Trimming left V 10 bases short and J 4 bases short, with 20 bases between. The CDR3 is 16 amino acids. Germline V gene data show CDR1 as MNHEY and CDR2 as SMNVEV (reference sequence).

This clonotype was observed at least ten times. The V gene is TRBV9, the J gene TRBJ1-4; the D gene is possibly TRBD1 (6 bases). Germline values: CDR1 SGDLS, CDR2 YYNGEE. This CDR3 contains 16 residues. The V end was cut by 0 bases, the J end by 1 base, with 10 bases between. The CDR3 sequence: CASSVASRGTNEKLFF. In nucleotides, the CDR3 is TGTGCCAGCAGCGTAGCGAGCAGGGGAACTAATGAAAAACTGTTTTTT.

The chain uses TRBV27 and TRBJ1-1, with 7 positions matching TRBD1. Germline trimming cut 2 bases from V and 0 bases from J; bases unmatched to any gene: 15. Germline V CDR1 and CDR2: MNHEY, SMNVEV (reference sequence). The CDR3 is 19 amino acids. The CDR3 protein is CASSLRTGLTEKMNTEAFF. The CDR3 DNA is TGTGCCAGCAGTTTAAGGACAGGACTTACCGAAAAAATGAACACTGAAGCTTTCTTT.

This clonotype was picked up many times. This chain joins TRBV20-1 and TRBJ1-1, with D hard to call. V shed 5 bases and J shed 4 bases, with 14 bases lying between them. Looked up from germline, CDR1 is DFQATT and CDR2 is SNEGSKA (reference sequence). This CDR3 has 13 amino acids. The CDR3 sequence is CSAVLNLGTEAFF. In nucleotides, the CDR3 is TGCAGTGCTGTGTTAAACCTGGGCACTGAAGCTTTCTTT.

This clonotype was detected many times. The DNA is omitted, as the CDR3 cannot be located on it reliably, and the CDR3 follows TCRdb's listing. This chain uses TRBV10-3 with TRBJ1-5; the table's D call TRBD1 went unverified against the DNA. Germline CDR1 is ENHRY and CDR2 is SYGVKD. The CDR3 spans 16 residues, counting both ends. CDR3 amino acids: CAISESGRASNQPQHF.

This chain connects TRBV20-1 to TRBJ2-7; 7 nucleotides match TRBD2. There are 11 residues in the CDR3. With 6 bases clipped from V and 4 bases from J, the junction kept 3 bases outside the gene matches. CDR1 DFQATT and CDR2 SNEGSKA come from the germline V gene (reference sequence). Here the CDR3 DNA reads TGCAGTGCAAGCGGGGTGTACGAGCAGTACTTC. Translation: CSASGVYEQYF.

This clonotype showed up many times. This chain links TRBV12-3 or TRBV12-4 with TRBJ2-2; D not resolved. The length of the CDR3 is 16 residues. Trimming took 3 bases from V and 0 from J, leaving 11 bases between them. The CDR3 bases are TGTGCCAGCAGTTTTGGACCTATCGCGAACACCGGGGAGCTGTTTTTT. This translates into CASSFGPIANTGELFF.

The table lists this clonotype with many counts. The rearrangement links TRBV3-1 to TRBJ2-7; D is ambiguous. V was clipped by 4 bases and J by 0 bases, with 13 bases between them. This CDR3 is built from 15 residues. CDR1 is LGHDT, CDR2 YNNKEL, per germline (reference sequence). CDR3 amino acids: CASSRSWNSSYEQYF. For the CDR3, the DNA is TGTGCCAGCAGCCGCAGCTGGAATAGCTCCTACGAGCAGTACTTC.

Concerning this clonotype: This could be a read error, since a much larger clone is one nucleotide away. This sequence joins TRBV6-1 and TRBJ1-5; TRBD1 is a possible D gene (5 bases). This CDR3 region has 17 residues. Germline CDR1 MNHNS, CDR2 SASEGT. V was trimmed by 0 bases and J by 6 bases, leaving 18 bases between them. CDR3 nucleotides: TGTGCCAGCAGTGAAGCGTCCCGGGCAGGGAGTAGTCAGCCCCAGCATTTT. Residues: CASSEASRAGSSQPQHF.

This clonotype was counted at least ten times. The genes are TRBV7-2 and TRBJ1-1; D may be TRBD1 (5 bases). This CDR3 comprises 16 residues. Germline CDR1 is SGHTA and CDR2 is FQGNSA. V was clipped by 2 bases and J by 1 base, with 14 bases between them. The CDR3 loop is CASSLRGLGGNTEAFF. In DNA form, the CDR3 reads TGTGCCAGCAGCTTAAGGGGCCTTGGGGGGAACACTGAAGCTTTCTTT.

CDR3 region: CASSSPGQNSPLHF. DNA for the CDR3: TGTGCCAGCAGTAGCCCGGGACAGAACTCACCCCTCCACTTT. The chain employs TRBV6-1 and TRBJ1-6; TRBD1 agrees at 7 bases. CDR1 and CDR2 (germline): MNHNS, SASEGT. There are 14 residues in the CDR3. Trimming took 5 bases from V and 10 from J; bases not matched to a gene: 8.